Detailed here is one TCR beta chain. The data are from a study of shared clonotypes between healthy human individuals. Study as a whole: In total, the donors were two women and a few men aged 18 to 49.

Terminally differentiated effector memory CD45RA+ cells were left out of the naive CD8 fraction, which was CD45RO-negative and positively selected for CCR7. It was at deep level that the assay was run. Repertoires were generated with immunoSEQ multiplex PCR, while TCRdb's copy carries only in-frame clones and drops some. This table holds around 2.1 million clones, roughly 91% found once. The CDR3 has 13 amino acids. Germline V lookup: CDR1 MDHEN, CDR2 SYDVKM. With 6 bases removed from V and 7 bases from J, the gap between germline ends came to 13 bases. The chain employs TRBV28 and TRBJ1-5; possibly TRBD1 for D (6 bases). This sequence was found in a man younger than 30 in good health. Some clones in this sample may be carry-over from other donors' samples. Sequences were obtained from naive CD8+ T cells from PBMCs. The CDR3 region has the DNA TGTGCCAGCAGCACAGGGAGAGGACAGCCCCAGCATTTT. Translation gives CASSTGRGQPQHF.